This TCR beta chain was captured by sequencing in a study of primary melanoma T cells and metastatic recurrence. Trimming removed 10 bases from V and 11 bases from J, with 15 bases in between. The CDR3 length is 11 residues. Germline CDR1 LNHDA, CDR2 SQIVND (reference sequence). Repertoires were generated with immunoSEQ multiplex PCR, while TCRdb's copy carries only in-frame clones and drops some. The sample contains about a hundred clones, 94% of which appear only once. The clonotype was recovered from a human donor with melanoma. V usage is TRBV19 and J usage is TRBJ1-5; D ambiguous. The sequenced sample was melanoma tumor tissue. The CDR3 here is CATLDGRSQHF. The CDR3 region has the DNA TGTGCCACCTTGGACGGCCGATCCCAGCATTTT.